What follows are 14 T cell receptor beta chains derived from one specimen sequenced in a study of cytomegalovirus exposure and HLA in healthy donors. Primers for the PCR totalled 60 Vbeta and 13 Jbeta. The protocol was immunoSEQ multiplex PCR, while the TCRdb copy is restricted to in-frame clones and leaves out a portion. This sample has around 200,000 clones, with around three quarters found just once. The sample consisted of PBMCs. These TCRs come from a woman between 25 and 40 years old in good health and CMV-seropositive.

CDR3 coding DNA: TGCGCCAGCAGTCTAAACCTAGGGAGGAACACCTACAATGAGCAGTTCTTC. It codes for CASSLNLGRNTYNEQFF. The chain uses TRBV5-1 and TRBJ2-1; D possibly corresponds to TRBD2 (6 bases). The CDR3 sequence is 17 residues long. Trimming stripped 5 bases from V and 2 bases from J, with 20 bases between. The germline gives CDR1 SGHRS, CDR2 YFSETQ.

V and J are TRBV5-1 and TRBJ2-3, with TRBD1 as a possible D gene (6 bases). Looked up from germline, CDR1 is SGHRS and CDR2 is YFSETQ. The CDR3 totals 14 residues. Deletions cut 2 bases from V and 3 bases from J, with 10 bases between. The CDR3 DNA is TGCGCCAGCAGCTTTGGGGGCCTAACAGATACGCAGTATTTT. It encodes CASSFGGLTDTQYF.

The CDR3 DNA follows: TGTGCCAGCAGCCCGGGACAGTCTGGGAACACTGAAGCTTTCTTT. The encoded protein is CASSPGQSGNTEAFF. This chain uses TRBV5-4 with TRBJ1-1; 7 positions match TRBD1. Looked up from germline, CDR1 is SGHNT and CDR2 is YYREEE (reference sequence). Trimming removed 4 bases from V and 1 base from J; junction bases left unmatched: 7. This CDR3 region has 15 residues.

The gene calls are TRBV6-5 and TRBJ1-4; TRBD1 is a possible D gene (6 bases). V lost 6 bases, J lost 5 bases, and 13 bases lay in between. This CDR3 has 14 amino acids. Per germline, CDR1 MNHEY and CDR2 SVGAGI. The CDR3 is CASRPQGNNEKLFF. In DNA, the CDR3 is TGTGCCAGCAGACCGCAGGGGAACAATGAAAAACTGTTTTTT.

V usage is TRBV21-1 and J usage is TRBJ1-1; no check of the table's D call, TRBD1, against the DNA was made. TRBV21-1 is a pseudogene segment. The CDR3 is made up of 14 amino acids. CDR3 residues: CASSPQGQNTEAFF. The CDR3 DNA follows: TGTGCCAGCAGCCCCCAGGGACAGAACACTGAAGCTTTCTTT.

The rearrangement links TRBV6-1 to TRBJ1-5; tentative D call: TRBD1 (6 bases). Germline V gene data show CDR1 as MNHNS and CDR2 as SASEGT. Trimming took 9 bases from V and 1 from J, leaving 13 bases between them. The CDR3 consists of 14 residues. CDR3 DNA sequence: TGTGCCAGTTACTACGGGACAAGCAATCAGCCCCAGCATTTT. Translating gives CASYYGTSNQPQHF.

This sequence joins TRBV2 and TRBJ1-1; D gene ambiguous. Trimming cost V 2 bases and J 1 base, with 8 bases left between them. There are 14 residues in the CDR3. Germline CDR1 is SNHLY and CDR2 is FYNNEI. CDR3 protein: CASSELGQNTEAFF. The CDR3 DNA is TGTGCCAGCAGTGAACTAGGTCAGAACACTGAAGCTTTCTTT. Full variable domain (missing parts from reference TRBV2 and TRBJ1-1): EPEVTQTPSHQVTQMGQEVILRCVPISNHLYFYWYRQILGQKVEFLVSFYNNEISEKSEIFDDQFSVERPDGSNFTLKIRSTKLEDSAMYFCASSELGQNTEAFFGQGTRLTVV.

This rearrangement joins TRBV6-6 to TRBJ1-1, with D hard to call. The germline gives CDR1 MNHNY, CDR2 SVGAGI (reference sequence). The germline V and J ends were trimmed by 7 bases and 4 bases, with 10 bases remaining between them. This CDR3 is 12 amino acids long. The CDR3 DNA reads TGTGCCAGCAACAACGGGGTCACTGAAGCTTTCTTT. This gives the protein CASNNGVTEAFF.

For the CDR3, the DNA is TGTGCCTGGAAGGGACAATCGAACACTGAAGCTTTCTTT. It specifies CAWKGQSNTEAFF. The gene calls are TRBV30 and TRBJ1-1; D is possibly TRBD1 (6 bases). The germline CDR1 and CDR2 sequences are GTSNPN and SVGIG (reference sequence). Trimming took 4 bases from V and 1 from J, leaving 10 bases between them. The CDR3 spans 13 residues.

J is TRBJ1-2 and V is TRBV6-5; D remains unclear. The germline V gene has CDR1 MNHEY and CDR2 SVGAGI. With 5 bases removed from V and 4 bases from J, the gap between germline ends came to 14 bases. This CDR3 spans 14 amino acids. The CDR3 spells CASSQDWSSYGYTF. As DNA, the CDR3 is TGTGCCAGCAGTCAAGATTGGAGCAGCTATGGCTACACCTTC.

This clone was observed a few times. Distinct nucleotide sequences in the sample also encode this CDR3. The chain carries TRBV5-1 and TRBJ2-1, with TRBD2 identical over 13 bases. J gave up 6 bases and V 1 base, and 4 bases lay outside the gene matches. The germline V gene has CDR1 SGHRS and CDR2 YFSETQ. The CDR3 runs 16 residues. CDR3 in DNA: TGCGCCAGCAGCTTGACACTAGCGGGAGGGCCCAATGAGCAGTTCTTC. Translated, it gives CASSLTLAGGPNEQFF.

The DNA for the CDR3 is TGTGCCAGCAGGAAACAGGGGGACAACACTGAAGCTTTCTTT. Its translation: CASRKQGDNTEAFF. The J gene is TRBJ1-1, the V gene TRBV28; the match to TRBD1 covers 8 bases. The CDR3 covers 14 residues. The V gene end was trimmed by 6 bases and the J gene end by 2 bases; junction bases not matched to a gene: 5. Germline CDR1 reads MDHEN; CDR2 reads SYDVKM.

The rearrangement links TRBV6-6 to TRBJ2-5; D is possibly TRBD2 (5 bases). CDR1 and CDR2 from the germline V gene are MNHNY and SVGAGI (reference sequence). CDR3 size: 16 residues. Trimming took 2 bases from V and 2 from J, leaving 15 bases between them. In nucleotides, the CDR3 is TGTGCCAGCAGTTACCCCTCGGGGATGGGGCAAGAGACCCAGTACTTC. Its translation is CASSYPSGMGQETQYF.

The genes are TRBV18 and TRBJ1-4, with 7 bases matching TRBD1. Per germline, CDR1 KGHSH and CDR2 LQKENI. The length of the CDR3 is 13 residues. V shed 5 bases, J shed 5 bases, and the junction held 2 bases outside the gene matches. The DNA of the CDR3 is TGTGCCAGCTCAGGGGACAGAAATGAAAAACTGTTTTTT. Encoded protein: CASSGDRNEKLFF.